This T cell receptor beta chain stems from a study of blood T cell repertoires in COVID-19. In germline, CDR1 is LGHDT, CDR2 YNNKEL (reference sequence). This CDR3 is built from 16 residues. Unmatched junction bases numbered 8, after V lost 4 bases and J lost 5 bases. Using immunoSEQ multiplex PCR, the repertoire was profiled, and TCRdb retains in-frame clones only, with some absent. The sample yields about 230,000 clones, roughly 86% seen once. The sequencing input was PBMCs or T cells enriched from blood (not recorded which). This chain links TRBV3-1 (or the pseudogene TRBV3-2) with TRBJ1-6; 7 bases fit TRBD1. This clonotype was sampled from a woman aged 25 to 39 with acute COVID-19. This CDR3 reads CASSLYRGTDNSPLHF. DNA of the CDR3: TGTGCCAGCAGCCTTTACAGGGGCACCGATAATTCACCCCTCCACTTT.